Listed below are T cell receptor beta chains from one sample, sequenced in a study of radiation and T cells in renal cell carcinoma. Generated by immunoSEQ multiplex PCR, the TCRdb table keeps only in-frame clones and is missing some. The table includes 100,000 to 150,000 clones, roughly 80% detected once. The source material was blood, sampled from a patient whose treatment included radiotherapy and nephrectomy. The receptor source for this set is a woman in her fifties or sixties with renal cell carcinoma. The CDR3 runs from the conserved cysteine through the conserved F or W. The D gene is left open where the match is weak. Clone size is stated in some rows and not others, as once, few, many or a class when expanded.

v_gene	j_gene	d_gene	abundance	CDR3nt	CDR3aa
TRBV28	TRBJ1-2	NA	NA	TGTGCCAGCAGCGACTCCGCTGGGGGCTACACCTTC	CASSDSAGGYTF
TRBV11-2	TRBJ1-2	NA	many	TGTGCCAGCAGCCTCGACGGAAACTATGGCTACACCTTC	CASSLDGNYGYTF
TRBV7-3	TRBJ2-3	NA	once	TGTGCCAGCAGCTTTGGGGGGAGCACAGATACGCAGTATTTT	CASSFGGSTDTQYF
TRBV19	TRBJ2-3	NA	NA	TGTGCCAGTAGTATAAGACGGACTAGCACAGATACGCAGTATTTT	CASSIRRTSTDTQYF
TRBV19	TRBJ2-3	NA	NA	TGTGCCAGTAGTAACCCCGGCACAGATACGCAGTATTTT	CASSNPGTDTQYF
TRBV7-2	TRBJ1-2	NA	NA	TGTGCCAGCAGCTCCTCTCCGGGACGGGGCTATGGCTACACCTTC	CASSSSPGRGYGYTF
TRBV6-6	TRBJ1-1	NA	few	TGTGCCAGCAGTGAGATGGACACTGAAGCTTTCTTT	CASSEMDTEAFF
TRBV11-2	TRBJ1-1	NA	NA	TGTGCCAGCAGCTTAGAACCGGGGGCGAACACTGAAGCTTTCTTT	CASSLEPGANTEAFF
TRBV5-5	TRBJ1-5	TRBD1	NA	TGTGCCAGCAGCCGAGGACAGGGGCCAAATCAGCCCCAGCATTTT	CASSRGQGPNQPQHF
TRBV4-3	TRBJ1-2	NA	few	TGCGCCAGCAGCCAGCGCATTCAGCCCGGCTACACCTTC	CASSQRIQPGYTF
TRBV11-2	TRBJ1-1	NA	few	TGTGCCAGCAGCAGGGACCCAACTCGGGAGACTGAAGCTTTCTTT	CASSRDPTRETEAFF
TRBV6-5	TRBJ2-2	TRBD2	NA	TGTGCCAGCAGTTACGGAGTAGCGGGGGGGTTCGGGGAGCTGTTTTTT	CASSYGVAGGFGELFF
TRBV28	TRBJ2-2	TRBD1	few	TGTGCCAGCAGTGTAAGACAGGGGGCGCTCACCGGGGAGCTGTTTTTT	CASSVRQGALTGELFF
TRBV11-3	TRBJ2-4	NA	NA	TGTGCCAGCAGCTTAGGCCCCAAAAACATTCAGTACTTC	CASSLGPKNIQYF
TRBV27	TRBJ1-1	TRBD1	once	TGTGCCAGCAGTCTTGATACGCCGCAGGGGGCAACAGGGACTGAAGCTTTCTTT	CASSLDTPQGATGTEAFF
TRBV19	TRBJ1-2	NA	NA	TGTGCCAGTAGTATCCTCGGACTTTTGTATGGCTACACCTTC	CASSILGLLYGYTF
TRBV28	TRBJ2-4	TRBD2	NA	TGTGCCAGCAGTCCCCTCCACGGGACTAGCGGGAGAACCAAAAACATTCAGTACTTC	CASSPLHGTSGRTKNIQYF
TRBV6-1	TRBJ1-5	TRBD1	NA	TGTGCCAGCGGGGGACAGTATAGCAATCAGCCCCAGCATTTT	CASGGQYSNQPQHF
TRBV29-1	TRBJ2-7	NA	NA	TGCAGCGTTCTTTGGGGGAACTCCTACGAGCAGTACTTC	CSVLWGNSYEQYF
TRBV30	TRBJ2-6	TRBD1	once	TGTGCCCGCCGGGACAGGGGGCTTTCTGGGGCCAACGTCCTGACTTTC	CARRDRGLSGANVLTF
TRBV10-3	TRBJ2-1	NA	NA	TGTGCCATCAACGGACAGACCTACAATGAGCAGTTCTTC	CAINGQTYNEQFF
TRBV18	TRBJ2-1	TRBD1	NA	TGTGCCAGCTCACCGGGACAGGGGGGTGGCAATGAGCAGTTCTTC	CASSPGQGGGNEQFF
TRBV19	TRBJ2-1	TRBD2	NA	TGTGCCAGTAGTATTTTGACTAGCGGAGGACACAATGAGCAGTTCTTC	CASSILTSGGHNEQFF
TRBV4-1	TRBJ1-2	NA	NA	TGCGCCAGCAGCCAGGATACTACGGGACAAGTAGATGGCTACACCTTC	CASSQDTTGQVDGYTF
TRBV14	TRBJ1-6	TRBD1	NA	TGTGCCAGCAGCCGGCTCGACAGGGGGTATTCACCCCTCCACTTT	CASSRLDRGYSPLHF
TRBV5-6	TRBJ2-7	TRBD1	NA	TGTGCCAGCAGCGGTGACAGGGGGCTCTTTGACGAGCAGTACTTC	CASSGDRGLFDEQYF
TRBV19	TRBJ2-5	NA	NA	TGTGCCAGTAGCCACGACAGGAGTGGAGAGACCCAGTACTTC	CASSHDRSGETQYF
TRBV11-2	TRBJ1-1	NA	NA	TGTGCCAGCAGCTCACAGAGAGGGAGCACTGAAGCTTTCTTT	CASSSQRGSTEAFF